This TCR beta chain was sequenced during a study of blood T cell repertoires in COVID-19. Trimming took 5 bases from V and 4 from J; bases not matched to a gene: 5. The germline CDR1 and CDR2 sequences are LGHDT and YNNKEL (reference sequence). The CDR3 contains 14 residues. Cohort 3 recovered donors had two negative PCRs, clearance, or symptom resolution. Some clones are missing from TCRdb's copy, which holds only in-frame ones; the method was immunoSEQ multiplex PCR. The sample consists of some 380,000 clones, 87% of them appearing once. Sample: PBMCs or T cells enriched from blood (not recorded which). This receptor was obtained from a man younger than 40 who had recovered from COVID-19. This rearrangement joins TRBV3-1 (or the pseudogene TRBV3-2) to TRBJ1-5; 7 positions match TRBD1. CDR3 sequence: CASSGNRGNQPQHF. CDR3 DNA sequence: TGTGCCAGCAGCGGAAACAGGGGAAATCAGCCCCAGCATTTT.